This TCR beta chain came from a study of cytomegalovirus exposure and HLA in healthy donors. As for the study in general: Later analysis reported that the 120 or so validation repertoires shared the platform of the roughly 630 first-cohort repertoires.

Data came from immunoSEQ multiplex PCR; TCRdb stores just in-frame clones and leaves some out. The table has 130,000 to 150,000 clones, about 91% seen once. With V trimmed by 1 base and J by 4 bases, 7 bases remained unmatched. The CDR3 runs 16 residues. Germline V gene lookup returns CDR1 SGHAT and CDR2 FQNNGV. The sequence was obtained from a woman aged 18-30 years in good health and CMV-seropositive. The chain is built from TRBV11-2 and TRBJ2-3; 8 nucleotides line up with TRBD2. The sequencing sample was made of PBMCs. This CDR3 is CASSLGLRGAADTQYF. CDR3 DNA sequence: TGTGCCAGCAGCTTAGGATTGCGGGGGGCTGCAGATACGCAGTATTTT.